The present T cell receptor beta chain was sequenced within a study of spatial heterogeneity in lung cancer. Study-level points and caveats: Mutation counts in tumors were tracked by counts of expanded intratumoral alpha and beta TCRs.

The CDR3 totals 18 residues. Germline trimming cut 0 bases from V and 7 bases from J; bases unmatched to any gene: 10. This clonotype is judged large. The antigen remains undetermined. Stated time point: sample taken at primary tumor resection. TCRdb fed the 5' RACE reads into MiXCR, producing one record per CDR3 protein. Found here are some 1,000 distinct CDR3 sequences, less than 40% of them singletons; the top ten hold around 22%. This sequence joins TRBV12-3 or TRBV12-4 and TRBJ2-1; TRBD1 matches at 12 bases. The specimen was lung tumor tissue, collected at surgery. The clonotype originates from a male donor with early-stage non-small cell lung cancer. CDR3 sequence (DNA): TGTGCCAGCAGTTTAGCGGGGTATTGGGGACAGGGGGCTAATGAGCAGTTCTTC. As protein: CASSLAGYWGQGANEQFF.